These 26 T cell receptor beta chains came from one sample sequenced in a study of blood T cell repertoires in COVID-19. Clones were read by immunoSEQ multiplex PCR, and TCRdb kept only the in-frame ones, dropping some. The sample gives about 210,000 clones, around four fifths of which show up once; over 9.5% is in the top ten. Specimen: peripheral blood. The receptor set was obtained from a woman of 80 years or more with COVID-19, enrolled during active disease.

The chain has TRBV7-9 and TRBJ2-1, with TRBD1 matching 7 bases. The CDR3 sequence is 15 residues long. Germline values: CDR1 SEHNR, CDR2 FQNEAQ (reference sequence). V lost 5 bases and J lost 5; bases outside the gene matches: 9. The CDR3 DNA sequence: TGTGCCAGCAGCAAATTCCGGACAGGAAACAATGAGCAGTTCTTC. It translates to CASSKFRTGNNEQFF. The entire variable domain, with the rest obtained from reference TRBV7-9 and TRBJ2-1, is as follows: DTGVSQNPRHKITKRGQNVTFRCDPISEHNRLYWYRQTLGQGPEFLTYFQNEAQLEKSRLLSDRFSAERPKGSFSTLEIQRTEQGDSAMYLCASSKFRTGNNEQFFGPGTRLTVL.

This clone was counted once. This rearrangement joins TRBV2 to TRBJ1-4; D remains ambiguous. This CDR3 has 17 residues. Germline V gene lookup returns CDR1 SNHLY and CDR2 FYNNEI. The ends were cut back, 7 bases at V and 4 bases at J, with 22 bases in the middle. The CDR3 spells CASTLLGNSRGNEKLFF. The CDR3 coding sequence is TGTGCCAGCACATTGTTGGGGAACTCGCGGGGTAATGAAAAACTGTTTTTT.

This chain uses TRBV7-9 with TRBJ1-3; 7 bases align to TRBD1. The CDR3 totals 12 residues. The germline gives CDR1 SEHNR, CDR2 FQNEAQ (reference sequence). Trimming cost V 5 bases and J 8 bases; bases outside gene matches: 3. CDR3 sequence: CASSPQGDTIYF. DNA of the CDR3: TGTGCCAGCAGCCCCCAGGGGGACACCATATATTTT.

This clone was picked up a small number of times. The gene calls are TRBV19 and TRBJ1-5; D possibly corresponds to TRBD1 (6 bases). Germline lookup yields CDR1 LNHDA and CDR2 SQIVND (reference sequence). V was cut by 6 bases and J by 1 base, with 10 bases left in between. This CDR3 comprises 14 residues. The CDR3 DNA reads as TGTGCCAGTAGGACAGACAGGAGCAATCAGCCCCAGCATTTT. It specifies CASRTDRSNQPQHF.

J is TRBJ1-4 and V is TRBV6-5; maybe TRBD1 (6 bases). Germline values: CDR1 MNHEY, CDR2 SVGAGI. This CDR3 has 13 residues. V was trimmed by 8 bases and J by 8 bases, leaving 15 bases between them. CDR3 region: CASQQGIVEKLFF. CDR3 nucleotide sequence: TGTGCCAGCCAACAGGGAATTGTCGAAAAACTGTTTTTT.

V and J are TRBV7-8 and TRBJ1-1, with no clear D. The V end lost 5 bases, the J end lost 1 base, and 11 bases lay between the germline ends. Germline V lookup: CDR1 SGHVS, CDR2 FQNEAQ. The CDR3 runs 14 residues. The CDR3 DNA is TGTGCCAGCAGCCTTGAACAGCCGAACACTGAAGCTTTCTTT. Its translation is CASSLEQPNTEAFF.

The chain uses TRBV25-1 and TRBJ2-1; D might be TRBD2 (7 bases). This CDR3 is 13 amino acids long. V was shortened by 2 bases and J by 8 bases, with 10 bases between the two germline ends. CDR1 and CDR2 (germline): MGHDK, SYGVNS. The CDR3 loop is CASSEIGGHEQFF. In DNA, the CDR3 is TGTGCCAGCAGTGAAATCGGGGGGCATGAGCAGTTCTTC.

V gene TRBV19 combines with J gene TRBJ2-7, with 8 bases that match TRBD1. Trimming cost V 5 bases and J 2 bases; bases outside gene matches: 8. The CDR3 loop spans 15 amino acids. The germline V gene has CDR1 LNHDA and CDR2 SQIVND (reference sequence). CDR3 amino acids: CASSEQGGFTYEQYF. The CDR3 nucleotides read TGTGCCAGTAGTGAACAGGGGGGATTTACCTACGAGCAGTACTTC.

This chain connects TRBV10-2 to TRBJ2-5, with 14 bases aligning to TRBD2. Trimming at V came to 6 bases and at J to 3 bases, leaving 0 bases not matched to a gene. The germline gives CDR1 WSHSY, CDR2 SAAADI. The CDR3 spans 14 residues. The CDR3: CASRGLAGEETQYF. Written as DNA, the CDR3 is TGCGCCAGCAGGGGACTAGCGGGGGAAGAGACCCAGTACTTC.

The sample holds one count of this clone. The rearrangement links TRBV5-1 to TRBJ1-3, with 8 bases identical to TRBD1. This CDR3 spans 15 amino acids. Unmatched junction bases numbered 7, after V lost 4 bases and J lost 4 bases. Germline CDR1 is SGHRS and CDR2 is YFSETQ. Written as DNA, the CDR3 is TGCGCCAGCAGCCAAGGACAGGGCTTAGGAAACACCATATATTTT. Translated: CASSQGQGLGNTIYF.

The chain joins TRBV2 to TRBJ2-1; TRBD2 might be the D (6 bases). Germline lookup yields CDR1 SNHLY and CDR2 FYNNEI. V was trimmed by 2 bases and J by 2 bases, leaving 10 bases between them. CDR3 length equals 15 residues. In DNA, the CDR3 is TGTGCCAGCAGTGAAACTGGCGGGGCCTACAATGAGCAGTTCTTC. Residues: CASSETGGAYNEQFF.

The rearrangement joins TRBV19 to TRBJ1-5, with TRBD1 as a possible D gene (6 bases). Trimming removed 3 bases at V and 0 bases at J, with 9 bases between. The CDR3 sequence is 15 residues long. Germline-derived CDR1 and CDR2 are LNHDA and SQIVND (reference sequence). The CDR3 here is CASSITGPSNQPQHF. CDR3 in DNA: TGTGCCAGTAGTATTACAGGGCCTAGCAATCAGCCCCAGCATTTT.

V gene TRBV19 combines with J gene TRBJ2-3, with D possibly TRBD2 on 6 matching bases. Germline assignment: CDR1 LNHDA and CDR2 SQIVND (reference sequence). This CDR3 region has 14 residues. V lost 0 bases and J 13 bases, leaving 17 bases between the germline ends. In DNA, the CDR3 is TGTGCCAGTAGTATAGACCAGGGTGGGGGGACGAAGTATTTT. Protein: CASSIDQGGGTKYF.

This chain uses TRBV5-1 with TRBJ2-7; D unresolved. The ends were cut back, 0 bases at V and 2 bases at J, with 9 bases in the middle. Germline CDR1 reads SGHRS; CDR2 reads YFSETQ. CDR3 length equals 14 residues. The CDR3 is CASSLGDTPYEQYV. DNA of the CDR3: TGCGCCAGCAGCTTGGGTGACACTCCCTACGAGCAGTACGTC.

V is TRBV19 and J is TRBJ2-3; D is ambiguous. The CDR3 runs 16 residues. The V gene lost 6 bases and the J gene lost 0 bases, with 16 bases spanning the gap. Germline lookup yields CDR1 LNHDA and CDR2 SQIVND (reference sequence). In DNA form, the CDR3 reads TGTGCCAGTAGAACCGGGTCCCGATTAAGCACAGATACGCAGTATTTT. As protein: CASRTGSRLSTDTQYF.

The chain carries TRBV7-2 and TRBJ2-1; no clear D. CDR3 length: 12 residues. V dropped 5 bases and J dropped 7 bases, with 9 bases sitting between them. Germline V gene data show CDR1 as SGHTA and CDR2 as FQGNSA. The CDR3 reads CASSAQVNEQFF. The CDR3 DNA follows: TGTGCCAGCAGCGCTCAGGTTAATGAGCAGTTCTTC.

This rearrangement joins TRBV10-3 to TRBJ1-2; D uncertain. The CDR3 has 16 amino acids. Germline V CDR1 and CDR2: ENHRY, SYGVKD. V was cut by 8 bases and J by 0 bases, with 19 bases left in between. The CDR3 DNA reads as TGTGCCATCCTCAACCCGGAGCAGACTTCTAACTATGGCTACACCTTC. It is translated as CAILNPEQTSNYGYTF.

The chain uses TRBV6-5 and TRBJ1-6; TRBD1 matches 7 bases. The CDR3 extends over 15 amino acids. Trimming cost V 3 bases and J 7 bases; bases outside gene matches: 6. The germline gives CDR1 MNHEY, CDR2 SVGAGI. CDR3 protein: CASSYRDSLNSPLHF. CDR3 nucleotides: TGTGCCAGCAGTTATAGGGACAGCCTCAATTCACCCCTCCACTTT.

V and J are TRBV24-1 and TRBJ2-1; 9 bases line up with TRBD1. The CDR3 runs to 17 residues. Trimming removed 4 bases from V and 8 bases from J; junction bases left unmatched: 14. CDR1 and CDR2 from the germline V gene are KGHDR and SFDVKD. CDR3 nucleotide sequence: TGTGCCACCAGTGACGCGTGGAGGACAGGGGTCCGAGATGAGCAGTTCTTC. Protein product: CATSDAWRTGVRDEQFF.

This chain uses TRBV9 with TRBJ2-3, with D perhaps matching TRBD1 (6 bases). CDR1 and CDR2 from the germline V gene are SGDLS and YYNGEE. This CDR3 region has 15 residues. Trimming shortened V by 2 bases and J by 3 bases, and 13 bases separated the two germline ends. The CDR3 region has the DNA TGTGCCAGCAGCGTGTGGCAGGGGCAAACAGATACGCAGTATTTT. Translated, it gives CASSVWQGQTDTQYF.

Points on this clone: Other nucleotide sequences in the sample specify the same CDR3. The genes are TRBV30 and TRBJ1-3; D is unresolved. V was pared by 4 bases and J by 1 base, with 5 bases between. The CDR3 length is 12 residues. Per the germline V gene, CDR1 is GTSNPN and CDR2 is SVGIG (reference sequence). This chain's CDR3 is CAWTGSGNTIYF. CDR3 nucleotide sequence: TGTGCCTGGACAGGATCTGGAAACACCATATATTTT.

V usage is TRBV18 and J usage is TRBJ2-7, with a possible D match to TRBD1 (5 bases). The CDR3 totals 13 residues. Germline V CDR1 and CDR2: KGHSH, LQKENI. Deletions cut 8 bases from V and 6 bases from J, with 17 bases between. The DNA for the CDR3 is TGTGCCAGCCGGGCCGGAACAGGAACCGAGCAGTACTTC. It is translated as CASRAGTGTEQYF.

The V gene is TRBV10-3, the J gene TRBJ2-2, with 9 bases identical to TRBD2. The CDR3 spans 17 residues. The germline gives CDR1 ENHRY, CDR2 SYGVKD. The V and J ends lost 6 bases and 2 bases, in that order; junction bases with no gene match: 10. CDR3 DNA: TGTGCCATCAGCCACCCGCTAGCGGGGCCAAACACCGGGGAGCTGTTTTTT. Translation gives CAISHPLAGPNTGELFF.

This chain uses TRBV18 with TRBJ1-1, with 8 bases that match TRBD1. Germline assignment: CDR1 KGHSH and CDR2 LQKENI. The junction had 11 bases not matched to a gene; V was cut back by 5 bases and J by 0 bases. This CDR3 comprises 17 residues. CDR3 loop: CASSGQGFPIVNTEAFF. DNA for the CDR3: TGTGCCAGCTCAGGACAGGGTTTCCCCATAGTGAACACTGAAGCTTTCTTT.

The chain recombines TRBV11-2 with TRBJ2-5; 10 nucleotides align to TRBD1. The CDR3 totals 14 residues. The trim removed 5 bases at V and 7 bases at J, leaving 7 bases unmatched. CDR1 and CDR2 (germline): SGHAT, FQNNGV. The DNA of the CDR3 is TGTGCCAGCAGCCGGGACAGGGGTGGTGGGACCCAGTACTTC. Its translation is CASSRDRGGGTQYF.

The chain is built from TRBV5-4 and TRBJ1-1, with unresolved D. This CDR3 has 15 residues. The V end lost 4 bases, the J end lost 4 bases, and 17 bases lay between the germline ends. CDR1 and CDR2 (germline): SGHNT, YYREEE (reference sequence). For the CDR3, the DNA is TGTGCCAGCAGCCGTGGAGGTGGTTCCGGCACTGAAGCTTTCTTT. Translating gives CASSRGGGSGTEAFF.